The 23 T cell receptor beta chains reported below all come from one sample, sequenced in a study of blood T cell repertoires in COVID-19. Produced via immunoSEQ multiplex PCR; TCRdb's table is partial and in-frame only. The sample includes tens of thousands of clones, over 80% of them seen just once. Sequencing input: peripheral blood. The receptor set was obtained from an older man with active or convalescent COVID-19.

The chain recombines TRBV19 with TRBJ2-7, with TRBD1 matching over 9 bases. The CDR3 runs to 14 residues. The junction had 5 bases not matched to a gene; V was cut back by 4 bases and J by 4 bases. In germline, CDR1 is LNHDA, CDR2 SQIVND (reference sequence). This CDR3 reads CASSTGQGRYEQYF. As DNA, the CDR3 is TGTGCCAGTAGTACCGGACAGGGGCGTTACGAGCAGTACTTC.

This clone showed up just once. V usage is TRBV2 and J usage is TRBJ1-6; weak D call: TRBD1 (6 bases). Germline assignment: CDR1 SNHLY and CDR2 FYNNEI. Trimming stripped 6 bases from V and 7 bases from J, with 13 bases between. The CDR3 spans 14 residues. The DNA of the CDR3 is TGTGCCAGCAGCGCGCGACAGGACAATTCACCCCTCCACTTT. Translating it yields CASSARQDNSPLHF.

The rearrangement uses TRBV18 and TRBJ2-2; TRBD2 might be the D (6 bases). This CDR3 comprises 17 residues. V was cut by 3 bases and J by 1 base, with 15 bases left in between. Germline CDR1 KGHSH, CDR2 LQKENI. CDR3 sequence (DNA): TGTGCCAGCTCACCGGCGATCGGCGGGATGAACACCGGGGAGCTGTTTTTT. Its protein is CASSPAIGGMNTGELFF.

CDR3 in amino acids: CAISGGQGYGYTF. The CDR3 region has the DNA TGTGCCATCAGTGGGGGACAGGGTTACGGCTACACCTTC. The chain employs TRBV10-3 and TRBJ1-2, with 9 bases aligning to TRBD1. The V gene end was trimmed by 4 bases and the J gene end by 8 bases; junction bases not matched to a gene: 5. Germline V gives CDR1 ENHRY, CDR2 SYGVKD. This CDR3 contains 13 residues.

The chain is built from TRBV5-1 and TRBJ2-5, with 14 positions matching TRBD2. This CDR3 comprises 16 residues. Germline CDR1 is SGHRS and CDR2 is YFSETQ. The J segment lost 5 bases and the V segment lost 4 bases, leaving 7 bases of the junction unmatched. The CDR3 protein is CASSPTSGRVSETQYF. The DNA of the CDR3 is TGCGCCAGCAGCCCGACTAGCGGGAGGGTCAGCGAGACCCAGTACTTC.

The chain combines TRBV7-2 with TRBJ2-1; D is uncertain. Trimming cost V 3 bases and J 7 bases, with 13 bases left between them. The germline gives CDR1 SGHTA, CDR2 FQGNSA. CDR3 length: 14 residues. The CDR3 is CASSLMLLANEQFF. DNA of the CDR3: TGTGCCAGCAGCTTGATGCTCCTCGCGAATGAGCAGTTCTTC.

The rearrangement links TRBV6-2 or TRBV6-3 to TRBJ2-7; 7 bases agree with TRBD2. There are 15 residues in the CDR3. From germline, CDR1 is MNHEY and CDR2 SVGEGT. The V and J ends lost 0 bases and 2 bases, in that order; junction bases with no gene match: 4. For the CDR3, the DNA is TGTGCCAGCAGTTACTCGGCTAGCGGAGCCTACGAGCAGTACTTC. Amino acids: CASSYSASGAYEQYF.

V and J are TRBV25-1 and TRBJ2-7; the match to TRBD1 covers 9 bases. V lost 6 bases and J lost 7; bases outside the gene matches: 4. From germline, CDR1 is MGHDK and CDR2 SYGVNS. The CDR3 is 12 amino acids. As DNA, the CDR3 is TGTGCCAGCAGGACAGGGGGTCGTGAGCAGTACTTC. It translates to CASRTGGREQYF.

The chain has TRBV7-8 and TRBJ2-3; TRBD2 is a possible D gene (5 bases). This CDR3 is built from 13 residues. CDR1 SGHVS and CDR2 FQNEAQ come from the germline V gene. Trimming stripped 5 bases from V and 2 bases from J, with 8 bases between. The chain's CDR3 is CASSPAATDTQYF. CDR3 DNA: TGTGCCAGCAGCCCAGCGGCCACAGATACGCAGTATTTT.

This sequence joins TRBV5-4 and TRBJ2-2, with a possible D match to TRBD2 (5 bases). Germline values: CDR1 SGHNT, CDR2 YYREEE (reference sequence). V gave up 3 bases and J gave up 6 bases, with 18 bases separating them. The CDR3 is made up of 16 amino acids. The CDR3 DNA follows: TGTGCCAGCAGCTCTCAACTAGTATCTCTGCCCGGGGAGCTGTTTTTT. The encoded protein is CASSSQLVSLPGELFF.

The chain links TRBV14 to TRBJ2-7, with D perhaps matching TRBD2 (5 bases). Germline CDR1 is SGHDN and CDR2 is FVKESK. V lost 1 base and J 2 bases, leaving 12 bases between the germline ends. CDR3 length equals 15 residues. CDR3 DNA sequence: TGTGCCAGCAGCCAAGTAAGGCACGGGGCCTACGAGCAGTACTTC. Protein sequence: CASSQVRHGAYEQYF.

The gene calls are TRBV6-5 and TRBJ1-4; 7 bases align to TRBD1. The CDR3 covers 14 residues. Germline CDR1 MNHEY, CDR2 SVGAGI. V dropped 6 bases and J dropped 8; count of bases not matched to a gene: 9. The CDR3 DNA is TGTGCCAGCAGAGTTAACAGGGGAGGCGAAAAACTGTTTTTT. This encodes CASRVNRGGEKLFF.

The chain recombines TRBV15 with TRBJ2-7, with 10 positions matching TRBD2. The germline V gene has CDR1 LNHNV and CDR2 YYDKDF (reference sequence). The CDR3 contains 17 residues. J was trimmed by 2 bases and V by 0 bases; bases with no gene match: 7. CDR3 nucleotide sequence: TGTGCCACCAGCAGAGAACGGCTAGCGGGGGCCACCTACGAGCAGTACTTC. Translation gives CATSRERLAGATYEQYF. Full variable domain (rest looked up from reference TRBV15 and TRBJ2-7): DAMVIQNPRYQVTQFGKPVTLSCSQTLNHNVMYWYQQKSSQAPKLLFHYYDKDFNNEADTPDNFQSRRPNTSFCFLDIRSPGLGDTAMYLCATSRERLAGATYEQYFGPGTRLTVT.

CDR3 in DNA: TGTGCCAGCAGCCCAACACAAGGGGAAGGCGAGACCCAGTACTTC. This encodes CASSPTQGEGETQYF. The V call is TRBV6-5, the J call TRBJ2-5, with D possibly being TRBD1 (5 bases). The CDR3 loop spans 15 amino acids. The V gene's germline CDR1 is MNHEY and CDR2 SVGAGI. Trimming left V 6 bases short and J 5 bases short, with 19 bases between.

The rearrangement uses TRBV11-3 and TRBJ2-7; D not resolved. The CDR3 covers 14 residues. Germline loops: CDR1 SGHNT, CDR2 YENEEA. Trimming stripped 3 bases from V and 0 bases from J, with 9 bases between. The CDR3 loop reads CASSLRRSSYEQYF. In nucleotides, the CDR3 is TGTGCCAGCAGCTTGCGACGGAGCTCCTACGAGCAGTACTTC.

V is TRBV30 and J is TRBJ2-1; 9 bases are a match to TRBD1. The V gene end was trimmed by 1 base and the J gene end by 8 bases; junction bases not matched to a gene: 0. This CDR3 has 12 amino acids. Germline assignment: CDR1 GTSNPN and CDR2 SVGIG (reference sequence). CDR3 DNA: TGTGCCTGGAGTGGACAGGGGGATGAGCAGTTCTTC. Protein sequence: CAWSGQGDEQFF.

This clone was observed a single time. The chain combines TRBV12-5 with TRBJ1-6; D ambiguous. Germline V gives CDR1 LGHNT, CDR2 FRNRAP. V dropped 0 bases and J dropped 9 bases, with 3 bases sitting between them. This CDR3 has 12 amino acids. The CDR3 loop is CASGLVLSPLHF. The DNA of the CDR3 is TGTGCTAGTGGTTTGGTACTTTCACCCCTCCACTTT.

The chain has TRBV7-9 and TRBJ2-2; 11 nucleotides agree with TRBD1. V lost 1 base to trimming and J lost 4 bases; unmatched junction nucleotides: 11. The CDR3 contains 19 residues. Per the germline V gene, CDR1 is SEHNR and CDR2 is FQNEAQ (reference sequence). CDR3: CASSLGGTGGSRGTGELFF. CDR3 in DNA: TGTGCCAGCAGCTTAGGCGGGACAGGGGGTTCTCGTGGCACCGGGGAGCTGTTTTTT.

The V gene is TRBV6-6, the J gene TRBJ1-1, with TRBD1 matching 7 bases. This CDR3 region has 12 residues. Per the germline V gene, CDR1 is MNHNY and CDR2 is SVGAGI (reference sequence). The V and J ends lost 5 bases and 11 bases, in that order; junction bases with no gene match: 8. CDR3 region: CASSPSTGLAFF. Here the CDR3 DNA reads TGTGCCAGCAGTCCATCGACAGGGTTGGCTTTCTTT.

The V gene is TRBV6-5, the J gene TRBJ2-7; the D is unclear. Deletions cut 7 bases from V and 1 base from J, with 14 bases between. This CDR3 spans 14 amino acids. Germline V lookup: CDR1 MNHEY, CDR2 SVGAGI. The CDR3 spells CASTSSSRSYEQYF. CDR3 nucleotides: TGTGCCAGCACCAGTAGCAGTCGGTCCTACGAGCAGTACTTC.

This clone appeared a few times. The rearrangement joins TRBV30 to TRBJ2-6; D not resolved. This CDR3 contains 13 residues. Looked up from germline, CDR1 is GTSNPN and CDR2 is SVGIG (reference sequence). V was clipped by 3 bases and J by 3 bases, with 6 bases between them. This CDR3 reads CAWRLNGANVLTF. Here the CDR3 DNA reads TGTGCCTGGAGGCTAAATGGGGCCAACGTCCTGACTTTC.

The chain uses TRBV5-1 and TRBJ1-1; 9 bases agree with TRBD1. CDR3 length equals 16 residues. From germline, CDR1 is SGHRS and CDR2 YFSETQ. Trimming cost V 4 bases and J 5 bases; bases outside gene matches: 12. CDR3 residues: CASSLDPGQGRTEAFF. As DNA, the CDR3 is TGCGCCAGCAGCCTAGACCCCGGACAGGGGCGTACTGAAGCTTTCTTT.

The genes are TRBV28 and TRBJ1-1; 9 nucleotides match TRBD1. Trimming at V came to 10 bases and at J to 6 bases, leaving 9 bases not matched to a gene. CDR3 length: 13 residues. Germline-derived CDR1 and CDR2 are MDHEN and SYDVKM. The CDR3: CATSGTGFAEAFF. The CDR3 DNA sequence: TGTGCCACCTCCGGGACAGGGTTCGCTGAAGCTTTCTTT.